The 9 T cell receptor beta chains given below trace back to one sample, sequenced in a study. TCRdb reprocessed the 5' RACE reads with MiXCR, giving one entry per CDR3 protein. The sample shows 60,000 to 65,000 distinct CDR3 sequences, approximately 31% of them seen only once. The sample was tumor-infiltrating naive CD4+ T cells sorted from the breast tumor. Subset specified: naive CD4+ T cells, CD4+CD45RA+CD25-. These receptors all stem from a female donor with breast cancer.

The chain links TRBV20-1 to TRBJ2-5; 7 bases are a match to TRBD1. CDR1 is DFQATT and CDR2 is SNEGSKA in the germline V gene (reference sequence). The CDR3 loop spans 12 amino acids. V lost 6 bases, J lost 2 bases, and 3 bases stayed unmatched. Here the CDR3 DNA reads TGCAGTGCCGGCAGGGGGCAAGAGACCCAGTACTTC. Translating it yields CSAGRGQETQYF.

The V call is TRBV6-1, the J call TRBJ1-6; 7 bases fit TRBD1. The CDR3 runs to 15 residues. V gave up 8 bases and J gave up 9 bases; unmatched junction bases: 13. Germline V gene data show CDR1 as MNHNS and CDR2 as SASEGT. For the CDR3, the DNA is TGTGCCAGCCTACTAGGACAGGCAATCGGTTCACCCCTCCACTTT. Translation: CASLLGQAIGSPLHF.

The chain combines TRBV5-1 with TRBJ1-1, with unresolved D. CDR3 size: 13 residues. Trimming took off 0 bases at V and 4 bases at J, with 7 bases between the two ends. CDR1 and CDR2 from the germline V gene are SGHRS and YFSETQ. CDR3 loop: CASSLAGITEAFF. CDR3 DNA sequence: TGCGCCAGCAGCTTGGCTGGGATCACTGAAGCTTTCTTT.

The chain carries TRBV29-1 and TRBJ1-2, with D unresolved. The CDR3 consists of 11 residues. The germline gives CDR1 SQVTM, CDR2 ANQGSEA. Trimming removed 0 bases from V and 1 base from J, with 0 bases in between. CDR3 protein: CSVEDNYGYTF. The CDR3 DNA follows: TGCAGCGTTGAAGATAACTATGGCTACACCTTC.

This CDR3 is CASSLAYPSAGTGEKLFF. Written as DNA, the CDR3 is TGTGCCAGCAGCCTCGCGTATCCAAGCGCCGGGACAGGTGAAAAACTGTTTTTT. The chain couples TRBV6-5 to TRBJ1-4, with 8 nucleotides matching TRBD1. This CDR3 comprises 18 residues. Germline-derived CDR1 and CDR2 are MNHEY and SVGAGI. V trimming: 6 bases; J trimming: 7 bases; junction bases outside the gene matches: 19.

The chain employs TRBV12-3 or TRBV12-4 and TRBJ2-3; TRBD1 agrees at 8 bases. The junction had 1 base not matched to a gene; V was cut back by 2 bases and J by 6 bases. The CDR3 is made up of 13 amino acids. The CDR3 protein is CASSLRDRDTQYF. CDR3 DNA sequence: TGTGCCAGCAGTTTAAGGGACAGGGATACGCAGTATTTT.

This clonotype was counted once. The chain links TRBV20-1 to TRBJ1-5, with D hard to call. CDR1 DFQATT and CDR2 SNEGSKA come from the germline V gene (reference sequence). CDR3 size: 12 residues. V lost 3 bases and J lost 6, with 9 bases in between. CDR3 bases: TGCAGTGCTAGTACGCTCGCTCAGCCCCAGCATTTT. It encodes CSASTLAQPQHF.

The J gene is TRBJ2-5, the V gene TRBV5-1, with D perhaps TRBD2 (5 bases). This CDR3 has 13 residues. Germline values: CDR1 SGHRS, CDR2 YFSETQ. The V gene lost 7 bases and the J gene lost 3 bases, with 13 bases spanning the gap. For the CDR3, the DNA is TGCGCCAGCTATTCGGACTTGAAAGAGACCCAGTACTTC. Translating gives CASYSDLKETQYF.

The rearrangement uses TRBV5-1 and TRBJ1-1; no definite D call. V dropped 4 bases and J dropped 1 base, with 11 bases sitting between them. This CDR3 has 14 amino acids. Per germline, CDR1 SGHRS and CDR2 YFSETQ. The CDR3 sequence: CASSARSENTEAFF. DNA of the CDR3: TGCGCCAGCAGCGCCAGAAGTGAGAACACTGAAGCTTTCTTT.